Described below is a single T cell receptor beta chain sequence and its context. The data were obtained in a study of Ad26.COV2.S vaccination and SARS-CoV-2 variants. The sample's treatment: approximately 18 received Ad26.COV2.S at low or high dose, single or two shots; about 5 received placebo; per-sample allocation not given. Following the first vaccine or placebo injection, samples were taken on day 63. Sequenced by immunoSEQ multiplex PCR; TCRdb stores in-frame clones only, minus some. Here the sample spans a few hundred thousand clones, about 83% being singletons. The sequencing here drew on peripheral blood, taken in a trial of Ad26.COV2.S vaccine versus placebo. The receptor was isolated from a person between 18 and 59 years old who received the Ad26.COV2.S COVID-19 vaccine or a placebo.

The CDR3 protein is CASSVGDPGEQFF. The CDR3 DNA sequence: TGTGCCAGCAGCGTAGGGGATCCGGGGGAGCAGTTCTTC. The chain joins TRBV9 to TRBJ2-1; perhaps TRBD2 as D (5 bases). Germline assignment: CDR1 SGDLS and CDR2 YYNGEE. V dropped 0 bases and J dropped 10 bases, with 11 bases sitting between them. The CDR3 is made up of 13 amino acids.